This T cell receptor beta chain originates from a study of shared clonotypes between healthy human individuals. Study-wide points: The authors expected sequencing depth to affect clonotype sharing among donors. Generation probabilities were higher for clonotypes shared across all four sorted-subset donors than for unshared ones.

V shed 4 bases and J shed 9 bases, with 20 bases lying between them. This CDR3 is built from 15 residues. Germline CDR1 is SGHNT and CDR2 is YYREEE (reference sequence). Sequencing was performed with immunoSEQ multiplex PCR; in TCRdb, only in-frame clones are kept and a portion is missing. Among some 980,000 clones listed, about 80% were seen once. This clone has a single count. Antigen specificity is unknown. This sequence joins TRBV5-4 and TRBJ2-1; either TRBD1 or TRBD2 may fit D (5 bases each). The clonotype originates from a young man in good health. Sequenced material: memory CD4+ T cells sorted from blood. Described subset: CD45RA-negative fraction. The CDR3 DNA reads as TGTGCCAGCAGCACGGGGCTAAGTCTTACCGGTGAGCAGTTCTTC. As protein: CASSTGLSLTGEQFF. Using reference TRBV5-4 and TRBJ2-1 for the parts outside the CDR3, the full variable domain is ETGVTQSPTHLIKTRGQQVTLRCSSQSGHNTVSWYQQALGQGPQFIFQYYREEENGRGNFPPRFSGLQFPNYSSELNVNALELDDSALYLCASSTGLSLTGEQFFGPGTRLTVL.